The 21 T cell receptor beta chains given below trace back to one sample, sequenced in a study of CD8+CD57+ T cells in acquired aplastic anemia. Patients chosen for sequencing had shown CD8+CD57+ cell expansion by flow cytometry. Genomic DNA served as template for TCR beta VDJ and CDR3 profiling. TCRdb processed the reads anew with MiXCR; each CDR3 protein has one entry. The table includes 150,000 to 200,000 distinct CDR3 sequences, approximately 51% detected once. The sequenced sample consisted of sorted CD4+, CD8+, or CD8+CD57+ T cells (not recorded which) from PBMCs. The receptors come from a human donor with aplastic anemia.

Notes on this clonotype: A much larger clone sits a single nucleotide away, making a read error possible. The chain employs TRBV5-6 and TRBJ1-4; maybe TRBD1 (5 bases). CDR1 is SGHDT, CDR2 YYEEEE, per germline. The CDR3 extends over 16 amino acids. The CDR3 nucleotides read TGTGCCCGCAGCAAGGGCGGGGGGGCAACTAATGAAAAACTGTTTTTT. This codes for CARSKGGGATNEKLFF.

V usage is TRBV2 and J usage is TRBJ2-1; 8 nucleotides align to TRBD2. The trim removed 5 bases at V and 7 bases at J, leaving 10 bases unmatched. The CDR3 sequence is 15 residues long. Germline CDR1 is SNHLY and CDR2 is FYNNEI. CDR3 amino acids: CASSLHSGSTNEQFF. The CDR3 DNA sequence: TGTGCCAGCAGTTTACACAGCGGGAGTACGAATGAGCAGTTCTTC.

This clonotype turned up a few times. This sequence joins TRBV2 and TRBJ2-3; no reliable D call. The length of the CDR3 is 14 residues. Germline V gene lookup returns CDR1 SNHLY and CDR2 FYNNEI. The germline V and J ends were trimmed by 3 bases and 6 bases, with 13 bases remaining between them. CDR3 protein: CASSDSSPGDTQYF. The CDR3 DNA is TGTGCCAGCAGTGACAGCAGCCCCGGGGATACGCAGTATTTT.

The rearrangement links TRBV3-1 to TRBJ1-2, with 12 nucleotides matching TRBD1. Germline lookup yields CDR1 LGHDT and CDR2 YNNKEL (reference sequence). V dropped 2 bases and J dropped 8; count of bases not matched to a gene: 12. The CDR3 consists of 17 residues. The CDR3 DNA reads as TGTGCCAGCAGCCAAAGACTTCCGGGACAGGGGGCCGGGGGCTACACCTTC. It encodes CASSQRLPGQGAGGYTF.

This clonotype was found once. The V call is TRBV13, the J call TRBJ2-5; 10 bases align to TRBD1. The CDR3 runs 15 residues. The V gene end was trimmed by 5 bases and the J gene end by 5 bases; junction bases not matched to a gene: 8. CDR1 and CDR2 from the germline V gene are PRHDT and FYEKMQ (reference sequence). The CDR3 here is CASSAHGTGVETQYF. DNA for the CDR3: TGTGCCAGCAGCGCCCACGGGACAGGGGTGGAGACCCAGTACTTC. Variable domain in full (rest from reference TRBV13 and TRBJ2-5): AAGVIQSPRHLIKEKRETATLKCYPIPRHDTVYWYQQGPGQDPQFLISFYEKMQSDKGSIPDRFSAQQFSDYHSELNMSSLELGDSALYFCASSAHGTGVETQYFGPGTRLLVL.

This clonotype showed up many times. V gene TRBV7-2 combines with J gene TRBJ1-1, with unresolved D. Germline V lookup: CDR1 SGHTA, CDR2 FQGNSA. The V end was cut by 2 bases, the J end by 5 bases, with 9 bases between. This CDR3 has 13 residues. For the CDR3, the DNA is TGTGCCAGCAGCTTATTGATGGAAACTGAAGCTTTCTTT. Encoded protein: CASSLLMETEAFF.

V is TRBV5-1 and J is TRBJ2-2; 7 bases map to TRBD1. Germline V CDR1 and CDR2: SGHRS, YFSETQ. This CDR3 has 15 amino acids. The V segment lost 5 bases and the J segment 2 bases; nucleotides outside the gene matches: 6. For the CDR3, the DNA is TGCGCCAGCAGTTTAGACAGGGCCAACACCGGGGAGCTGTTTTTT. Translated: CASSLDRANTGELFF.

This clonotype appeared many times. The rearrangement uses TRBV10-3 and TRBJ1-5, with a weak D call TRBD1 (5 bases). The ends were cut back, 4 bases at V and 4 bases at J, with 11 bases in the middle. CDR1 and CDR2 from the germline V gene are ENHRY and SYGVKD. The CDR3 contains 14 residues. CDR3 amino acids: CAISGGTPNQPQHF. Written as DNA, the CDR3 is TGTGCCATCAGTGGCGGGACTCCGAATCAGCCCCAGCATTTT.

The rearrangement uses TRBV29-1 and TRBJ1-2, with D unresolved. The CDR3 has 15 residues. The V and J ends lost 4 bases and 3 bases respectively, with 18 bases between them. Germline-derived CDR1 and CDR2 are SQVTM and ANQGSEA. CDR3 loop: CSVVFPSHGDYGYTF. CDR3 DNA: TGCAGCGTTGTATTCCCCAGTCACGGGGACTATGGCTACACCTTC.

This clonotype was picked up many times. The CDR3 DNA sequence: TGTGCCAGCAGCTCGGGACAGGGGCGAGAGACCCAGTACTTC. As protein: CASSSGQGRETQYF. The chain uses TRBV7-9 and TRBJ2-5; 10 bases match TRBD1. With V trimmed by 4 bases and J by 4 bases, 3 bases remained unmatched. This CDR3 is built from 14 residues. Germline CDR1 reads SEHNR; CDR2 reads FQNEAQ (reference sequence).

The chain couples TRBV30 to TRBJ1-1, with TRBD1 as a possible D gene (5 bases). The germline CDR1 and CDR2 sequences are GTSNPN and SVGIG (reference sequence). Trimming pared 1 base from V and 11 bases from J, leaving 14 bases between. The CDR3 runs 12 residues. This chain's CDR3 is CAWSEGLIRAFF. The CDR3 nucleotides read TGTGCCTGGAGTGAGGGGCTTATTCGGGCTTTCTTT.

The genes are TRBV15 and TRBJ2-1; D is undetermined. Germline CDR1 and CDR2: LNHNV and YYDKDF (reference sequence). The CDR3 is 13 amino acids. Trimming took off 0 bases at V and 5 bases at J, with 5 bases between the two ends. The CDR3, as DNA: TGTGCCACCAGCAGAGATATAAACAATGAGCAGTTCTTC. Protein product: CATSRDINNEQFF.

The chain combines TRBV12-5 with TRBJ1-3, with 8 positions matching TRBD1. This CDR3 comprises 14 residues. V shed 3 bases and J 4 bases; nucleotides not matched to a gene: 2. Germline V gene data show CDR1 as LGHNT and CDR2 as FRNRAP. The CDR3 protein is CASGLGDRGNTIYF. For the CDR3, the DNA is TGTGCTAGTGGTTTAGGGGACAGGGGAAACACCATATATTTT.

This clonotype appeared many times. The chain links TRBV7-3 to TRBJ2-5; D remains ambiguous. CDR1 is SGHTA and CDR2 is FQGTGA in the germline V gene. V gave up 8 bases and J gave up 3 bases, with 13 bases separating them. This CDR3 region has 13 residues. In nucleotides, the CDR3 is TGTGCCAGCGCCAGCGTCAGAGAAGAGACCCAGTACTTC. It yields the protein CASASVREETQYF.

A word on this clonotype: At one of its ends the junction is not consistent with the germline gene, which may arise from a read error. This chain joins TRBV19 and TRBJ1-2, with 7 nucleotides matching TRBD1. CDR3 length: 15 amino acids. Germline CDR1 reads LNHDA; CDR2 reads SQIVND (reference sequence). The CDR3 loop is CANSTKTGTNYGYTF. The DNA for the CDR3 is TGCGCCAATAGTACAAAGACAGGGACTAACTATGGCTACACCTTC.

This chain connects TRBV11-2 to TRBJ1-6; 8 bases are shared with TRBD1. Unmatched junction bases numbered 4, after V lost 4 bases and J lost 8 bases. The CDR3 consists of 14 residues. The germline V gene has CDR1 SGHAT and CDR2 FQNNGV. Here the CDR3 DNA reads TGTGCCAGCAGCTCTACAGGGGGGGATTCACCCCTCCACTTT. This sequence encodes CASSSTGGDSPLHF.

Notes on this clonotype: This may be a read error: a much more frequent sequence differs by one nucleotide. The chain combines TRBV5-1 with TRBJ2-3; no clear D. Germline CDR1 is SGHRS and CDR2 is YFSETQ. The CDR3 totals 17 residues. Trimming pared 0 bases from V and 10 bases from J, leaving 24 bases between. Written as DNA, the CDR3 is TGCGCCAGCAGCTTGGCGAATGGGCTGTCGGATCAGAATCCGCAGTATTTT. Translating it yields CASSLANGLSDQNPQYF.

This clonotype was observed many times. J is TRBJ1-1 and V is TRBV29-1; D gene uncertain. The CDR3 sequence is 14 residues long. The V gene lost 2 bases and the J gene lost 2 bases, with 12 bases spanning the gap. The germline CDR1 and CDR2 sequences are SQVTM and ANQGSEA. Here the CDR3 DNA reads TGCAGCGTTGAACTCGCGGAGAGAAACACTGAAGCTTTCTTT. Translation gives CSVELAERNTEAFF.

The sample holds many counts of this clonotype. The genes are TRBV19 and TRBJ1-3; D is ambiguous. The CDR3 contains 12 residues. Germline loops: CDR1 LNHDA, CDR2 SQIVND (reference sequence). Trimming removed 3 bases at V and 2 bases at J, with 2 bases between. The DNA of the CDR3 is TGTGCCAGTAGTATCCCTGGAAACACCATATATTTT. It encodes CASSIPGNTIYF.

The V gene is TRBV7-9, the J gene TRBJ1-4, with D hard to call. CDR1 is SEHNR and CDR2 is FQNEAQ in the germline V gene (reference sequence). This CDR3 spans 13 amino acids. The germline V and J ends were trimmed by 1 base and 8 bases, with 8 bases remaining between them. CDR3 residues: CASSLGRGEKLFF. In nucleotides, the CDR3 is TGTGCCAGCAGCTTAGGACGTGGGGAAAAACTGTTTTTT.

The rearrangement joins TRBV24-1 to TRBJ1-1; D remains ambiguous. This CDR3 comprises 12 residues. CDR1 is KGHDR and CDR2 is SFDVKD in the germline V gene. The V gene lost 12 bases and the J gene lost 3 bases, with 13 bases spanning the gap. In DNA, the CDR3 is TGTGCCGCATACCCGTGGGACACTGAAGCTTTCTTT. It translates to CAAYPWDTEAFF.